This is a list of T cell receptor beta chains from one sample in a study of blood T cell repertoires in COVID-19. The data were produced by immunoSEQ multiplex PCR, yet TCRdb's version contains in-frame clones alone and is incomplete. The table includes under 55,000 clones, 89% detected once. The sample was peripheral blood. The receptors shown here come from a human donor in a cohort sampled during active COVID-19. Both conserved end residues are part of each CDR3. D genes are given only for firm matches.

V,D,J,CDR3
TRBV6-4,NA,TRBJ1-1,CASSENGGNTEAFF
TRBV2,NA,TRBJ1-1,CASSYVSPNTEAFF
TRBV6-2/TRBV6-3,TRBD2,TRBJ2-5,CASSYGLAGSETQYF
TRBV4-3,NA,TRBJ1-6,CASSQDTGDSPLHF
TRBV4-3,TRBD2,TRBJ2-1,CASSQESGALPPIFF
TRBV30,TRBD2,TRBJ2-1,CAWSSGSGRADEQFF
TRBV5-6,TRBD1,TRBJ1-4,CASSWDRDEKLFF
TRBV5-4,NA,TRBJ1-2,CASSPSIGENYGYTF
TRBV28,NA,TRBJ1-5,CASSLLGQFGQPQHF
TRBV18,NA,TRBJ2-1,CASSPRALDNEQFF
TRBV6-6,NA,TRBJ2-7,CASTLRGGQGSYEQYF
TRBV9,TRBD1,TRBJ1-1,CASSATGGDTEAFF